This record looks at one T cell receptor (beta chain) sequence and its context. Its antigen is as yet unknown. The sample is drawn from a study of T cell repertoires in ileal Crohn's disease. At the level of the study: Median disease duration was about eight years; roughly 40% smoked at surgery. Every patient was operated on for stricturing (about 60%) or penetrating (about 40%) complications. At postoperative colonoscopy, neoterminal ileum biopsies were taken as M6. Study-wide points: Sorted CD8 T cells held more high-frequency clones than CD4.

The CDR3 is 15 amino acids. V lost 2 bases to trimming and J lost 3 bases, with 11 bases between them. Germline V gene sequence: CDR1 MNHNY, CDR2 SVGAGI (reference sequence). Sequencing used immunoSEQ multiplex PCR; TCRdb keeps in-frame clones, though not all of them. The profile shows thousands of clones, 69% of them singletons. Time point here: neoterminal ileum biopsy at postoperative endoscopy, about 6 months after surgery. The rearrangement joins TRBV6-6 to TRBJ1-5, with D hard to call. Sequenced sample: ileal tissue. This sequence originates from an adult with Crohn's disease. CDR3 coding DNA: TGTGCCAGCAGTTACCAGGAGGTCTTCAATCAGCCCCAGCATTTT. Its protein is CASSYQEVFNQPQHF.